The 10 T cell receptor beta chains given below trace back to one sample, sequenced in a study of control samples from healthy donors and cancer patients. TCRdb's copy holds only in-frame clones and misses some; the assay was immunoSEQ multiplex PCR. The sample contains under 150,000 clones, about 94% of which appear only once. Sequenced input: blood. Source of these receptors: a man in his thirties or forties in good health.

This clone was counted once. This chain links TRBV24-1 with TRBJ2-1; 9 bases are shared with TRBD1. The CDR3 length is 19 residues. V shed 3 bases and J 7 bases; nucleotides not matched to a gene: 18. The germline V gene has CDR1 KGHDR and CDR2 SFDVKD. The CDR3 here is CATSDPHGGQGTGRNEQFF. CDR3 in DNA: TGTGCCACCAGTGATCCCCATGGTGGACAGGGGACCGGGCGTAATGAGCAGTTCTTC.

The genes are TRBV5-1 and TRBJ1-1; possibly TRBD1 for D (6 bases). Germline assignment: CDR1 SGHRS and CDR2 YFSETQ. The CDR3 consists of 14 residues. The germline V and J ends were trimmed by 4 bases and 4 bases, with 14 bases remaining between them. CDR3: CASSRRVQGTEAFF. The CDR3 bases are TGCGCCAGCAGCCGTCGGGTACAGGGCACTGAAGCTTTCTTT. Looking up the rest from reference TRBV5-1 and TRBJ1-1 gives the full variable domain: KAGVTQTPRYLIKTRGQQVTLSCSPISGHRSVSWYQQTPGQGLQFLFEYFSETQRNKGNFPGRFSGRQFSNSRSEMNVSTLELGDSALYLCASSRRVQGTEAFFGQGTRLTVV.

CDR3 amino acids: CASSLGGTGSNENTEAFF. The CDR3 nucleotides read TGTGCCAGTAGTCTGGGGGGTACAGGGAGCAACGAGAACACTGAAGCTTTCTTT. V and J are TRBV19 and TRBJ1-1; D is possibly TRBD1 (6 bases). Trimming pared 5 bases from V and 1 base from J, leaving 23 bases between. The V gene's germline CDR1 is LNHDA and CDR2 SQIVND (reference sequence). The CDR3 is 18 amino acids.

V is TRBV30 and J is TRBJ1-1, with D possibly being TRBD1 (5 bases). The V gene's germline CDR1 is GTSNPN and CDR2 SVGIG (reference sequence). This CDR3 is 13 amino acids long. Trimming removed 3 bases from V and 1 base from J, with 9 bases in between. The CDR3 region has the DNA TGTGCCTGGAGGTTCAGGGAGAACACTGAAGCTTTCTTT. Translation gives CAWRFRENTEAFF.

J is TRBJ2-5 and V is TRBV7-9; D is perhaps TRBD1 or TRBD2 (5 bases each). The CDR3 extends over 15 amino acids. The ends were cut back, 5 bases at V and 5 bases at J, with 18 bases in the middle. Germline CDR1 and CDR2: SEHNR and FQNEAQ (reference sequence). CDR3 nucleotides: TGTGCCAGCAGCGCCCGGGACCATTGGAGGGAGACCCAGTACTTC. This codes for CASSARDHWRETQYF. Supplemented by reference TRBV7-9 and TRBJ2-5, the full variable domain reads DTGVSQNPRHKITKRGQNVTFRCDPISEHNRLYWYRQTLGQGPEFLTYFQNEAQLEKSRLLSDRFSAERPKGSFSTLEIQRTEQGDSAMYLCASSARDHWRETQYFGPGTRLLVL.

The chain employs TRBV7-6 and TRBJ2-5; 7 positions match TRBD1. V was clipped by 5 bases and J by 1 base; unmatched bases: 10. The germline gives CDR1 SGHVS, CDR2 FNYEAQ. The CDR3 runs to 16 residues. The CDR3 DNA reads TGTGCCAGCAGCCGTGGACAGGATCGGGTCCAAGAGACCCAGTACTTC. Its protein product is CASSRGQDRVQETQYF.

The rearrangement links TRBV10-1 to TRBJ1-1; D is unresolved. Germline CDR1 reads WNHNN; CDR2 reads SYGVQD (reference sequence). V was cut by 2 bases and J by 0 bases, with 7 bases left in between. This CDR3 has 14 residues. The CDR3 DNA follows: TGCGCCAGCAGTGAGGGCGGGTTGAACACTGAAGCTTTCTTT. Translation: CASSEGGLNTEAFF.

The chain joins TRBV5-6 to TRBJ1-1, with D hard to call. This CDR3 contains 14 residues. With 1 base removed from V and 4 bases from J, the gap between germline ends came to 11 bases. CDR1 and CDR2 from the germline V gene are SGHDT and YYEEEE. CDR3 region: CASSLSLTATEAFF. In nucleotides, the CDR3 is TGTGCCAGCAGCTTGTCCCTTACCGCCACTGAAGCTTTCTTT.

J is TRBJ1-2 and V is TRBV9; no definite D call. The CDR3 runs 13 residues. Germline V CDR1 and CDR2: SGDLS, YYNGEE. V gave up 1 base and J gave up 2 bases, with 6 bases separating them. The CDR3 is CASSVSQNYGYTF. DNA of the CDR3: TGTGCCAGCAGCGTATCACAGAACTATGGCTACACCTTC.

In DNA, the CDR3 is TGTGCCAGTAGTAGAAACCCACAGGGAAGCAATCAGCCCCAGCATTTT. This gives the protein CASSRNPQGSNQPQHF. This rearrangement joins TRBV19 to TRBJ1-5; perhaps TRBD1 as D (6 bases). Per germline, CDR1 LNHDA and CDR2 SQIVND (reference sequence). The CDR3 is 16 residues long. With 4 bases removed from V and 1 base from J, the gap between germline ends came to 14 bases.